This entry is about one T cell receptor (beta chain). Sequencing was performed with immunoSEQ multiplex PCR; in TCRdb, only in-frame clones are kept and a portion is missing. Of 86,000 or so clones listed, roughly nine tenths are singletons. Germline lookup yields CDR1 LGHDT and CDR2 YNNKEL (reference sequence). The CDR3 is 16 residues long. V lost 4 bases to trimming and J lost 4 bases; unmatched junction nucleotides: 12. This entry belongs to a study of blood T cell repertoires in COVID-19. Study context: Samples came from the United States, Italy and Spain, spanning acute and convalescent COVID-19.

The gene calls are TRBV3-1 (or the pseudogene TRBV3-2) and TRBJ2-5; 7 nucleotides line up with TRBD2. The sample taken for sequencing was peripheral blood. The receptor was derived from a woman in her forties or fifties in a cohort sampled during active COVID-19. CDR3 coding DNA: TGTGCCAGCAGCCTCGGAGGGGCGGGGGTCCGAGAGACCCAGTACTTC. This sequence encodes CASSLGGAGVRETQYF.